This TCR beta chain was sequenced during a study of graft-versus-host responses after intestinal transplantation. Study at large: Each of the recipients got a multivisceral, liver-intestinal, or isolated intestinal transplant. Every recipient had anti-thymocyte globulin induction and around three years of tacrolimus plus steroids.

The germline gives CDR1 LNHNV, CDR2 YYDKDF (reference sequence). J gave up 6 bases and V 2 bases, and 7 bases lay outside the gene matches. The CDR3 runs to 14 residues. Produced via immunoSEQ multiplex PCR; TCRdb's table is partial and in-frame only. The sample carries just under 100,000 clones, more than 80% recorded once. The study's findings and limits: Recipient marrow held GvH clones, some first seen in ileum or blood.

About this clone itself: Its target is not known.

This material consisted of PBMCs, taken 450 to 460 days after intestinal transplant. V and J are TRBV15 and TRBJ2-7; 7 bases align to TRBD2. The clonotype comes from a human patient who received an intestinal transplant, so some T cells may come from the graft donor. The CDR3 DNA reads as TGTGCCACCAGCAGATGGGAGGGCGGTGGCGAGCAGTACTTC. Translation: CATSRWEGGGEQYF.